One and the same sample provided the 9 T cell receptor beta chains below, sequenced in a study of blood T cell repertoires in COVID-19. Here immunoSEQ multiplex PCR was the method, and the copy in TCRdb shows in-frame clones only, minus some. The table lists about 140,000 clones, more than 80% of them singletons. The source material was PBMCs or T cells enriched from blood (not recorded which). The receptors originated from a woman between 18 and 29 years old who had been exposed to COVID-19.

The rearrangement links TRBV18 to TRBJ1-1; D is uncertain. The germline V and J ends were trimmed by 0 bases and 9 bases, with 17 bases remaining between them. The length of the CDR3 is 15 residues. Germline V gives CDR1 KGHSH, CDR2 LQKENI. The CDR3: CASSPPLFFTQQAFF. The CDR3 DNA reads as TGTGCCAGCTCACCACCCCTTTTTTTTACACAGCAAGCTTTCTTT.

This chain links TRBV4-2 with TRBJ2-2; D call uncertain. Germline CDR1 is LGHNA and CDR2 is YNFKEQ. The CDR3 has 15 amino acids. The V gene lost 0 bases and the J gene lost 7 bases, with 12 bases spanning the gap. For the CDR3, the DNA is TGTGCCAGCAGCCAAGATGATGAGGAGATCGGGGAGCTGTTTTTT. Translation: CASSQDDEEIGELFF.

This clone was recorded only once. The chain is built from TRBV29-1 and TRBJ2-1; perhaps TRBD1 as D (6 bases). This CDR3 spans 17 amino acids. CDR1 and CDR2 (germline): SQVTM, ANQGSEA. The V end was cut by 0 bases, the J end by 4 bases, with 19 bases between. The CDR3 is CSVEEPSRGWSYNEQFF. As DNA, the CDR3 is TGCAGCGTTGAAGAACCTTCAAGGGGGTGGTCATACAATGAGCAGTTCTTC.

The rearrangement links TRBV14 to TRBJ1-1; the D is unclear. This CDR3 has 13 amino acids. Per the germline V gene, CDR1 is SGHDN and CDR2 is FVKESK. The V gene lost 4 bases and the J gene lost 3 bases, with 9 bases spanning the gap. CDR3 DNA sequence: TGTGCCAGCAGCCCCGGTGAATACACTGAAGCTTTCTTT. Protein sequence: CASSPGEYTEAFF. Complete variable domain (other parts from reference TRBV14 and TRBJ1-1): EAGVTQFPSHSVIEKGQTVTLRCDPISGHDNLYWYRRVMGKEIKFLLHFVKESKQDESGMPNNRFLAERTGGTYSTLKVQPAELEDSGVYFCASSPGEYTEAFFGQGTRLTVV.

The J gene is TRBJ2-3, the V gene TRBV11-1; 7 nucleotides align to TRBD1. The CDR3 is 14 residues long. The germline V gene encodes CDR1 SGHAT and CDR2 FQDESV (reference sequence). Trimming took 5 bases from V and 1 from J; bases not matched to a gene: 3. The CDR3: CASSPGQGTDTQYF. DNA for the CDR3: TGTGCCAGCAGCCCCGGACAGGGCACAGATACGCAGTATTTT.

The V call is TRBV7-3, the J call TRBJ1-2; possibly TRBD1 for D (6 bases). The germline V gene has CDR1 SGHTA and CDR2 FQGTGA. The CDR3 length is 14 residues. Trimming left V 7 bases short and J 3 bases short, with 15 bases between. The CDR3 loop is CASTSKGGDYGYTF. The CDR3 nucleotides read TGTGCCAGCACCTCTAAAGGGGGGGACTATGGCTACACCTTC.

The count of this clone is one. V and J are TRBV28 and TRBJ2-1; D not resolved. V lost 9 bases and J 5 bases, leaving 11 bases between the germline ends. Germline V CDR1 and CDR2: MDHEN, SYDVKM. The CDR3 spans 12 residues. CDR3 nucleotides: TGTGCCAGTTCAGGTAACCACAATGAGCAGTTCTTC. The encoded protein is CASSGNHNEQFF.

The chain couples TRBV5-1 to TRBJ1-2; TRBD1 matches at 11 bases. Germline V gene data show CDR1 as SGHRS and CDR2 as YFSETQ. V dropped 4 bases and J dropped 7; count of bases not matched to a gene: 6. The CDR3 contains 14 residues. The CDR3 reads CASSRGQGAGGYTF. In DNA, the CDR3 is TGCGCCAGCAGCCGAGGACAGGGGGCGGGTGGCTACACCTTC.

J is TRBJ1-1 and V is TRBV6-1; D uncertain. Per germline, CDR1 MNHNS and CDR2 SASEGT. The CDR3 runs 12 residues. The V end lost 2 bases, the J end lost 1 base, and 2 bases lay between the germline ends. The CDR3 sequence: CASSEQNTEAFF. The CDR3 nucleotides read TGTGCCAGCAGTGAACAGAACACTGAAGCTTTCTTT.